This TCR beta chain was observed in a study of T cells in Graves' hyperthyroidism and ophthalmopathy. Overall study results and limits: Through a model of 13 V-J features, ophthalmopathy was separated from stable hyperthyroidism. Before onset, by a median of around 6.4 months, the model predicted ophthalmopathy.

Stable Graves' hyperthyroidism denoted no ophthalmopathy progression over 18 months. With 4 bases removed from V and 1 base from J, the gap between germline ends came to 10 bases. Looked up from germline, CDR1 is SNHLY and CDR2 is FYNNEI. This CDR3 has 14 residues. RNA transcripts gave rise to amplified TCR beta CDR3 regions. The HTBI primer set drove a first-round RT-PCR of the TCR CDR3. TCRdb passed the multiplex PCR reads through MiXCR, listing each CDR3 protein once. The sample contains 450,000 to 700,000 distinct CDR3 sequences, roughly 46% of which appear only once. This clonotype was counted at least ten times. The antigen remains unidentified.

This clonotype was sampled from a young woman with Graves' hyperthyroidism. Sequenced: peripheral blood or thyroid tissue (not recorded which). The rearrangement uses TRBV2 and TRBJ1-1; D is ambiguous. The CDR3 sequence: CASSVSLANTEAFF. CDR3 coding DNA: TGTGCCAGCAGTGTTTCCCTCGCGAACACTGAAGCTTTCTTT.